The TCR beta chain under discussion was sequenced for a study of control samples from healthy donors and cancer patients. Profiling relied on immunoSEQ multiplex PCR, and the TCRdb table lists in-frame clones only, not all of them. Altogether about 160,000 clones are present, over 85% being singletons, with the ten largest covering around 9.3%. The CDR3 length is 13 residues. Per the germline V gene, CDR1 is SQVTM and CDR2 is ANQGSEA. The trim removed 6 bases at V and 8 bases at J, leaving 10 bases unmatched. The genes are TRBV29-1 and TRBJ1-2, with TRBD1 identical over 9 bases. This clonotype was obtained from a middle-aged woman in good health. The sequencing input was blood. Written as DNA, the CDR3 is TGCAGCGTGGTTGGACAGGGGCGACGGGGCTACACCTTC. It translates to CSVVGQGRRGYTF.